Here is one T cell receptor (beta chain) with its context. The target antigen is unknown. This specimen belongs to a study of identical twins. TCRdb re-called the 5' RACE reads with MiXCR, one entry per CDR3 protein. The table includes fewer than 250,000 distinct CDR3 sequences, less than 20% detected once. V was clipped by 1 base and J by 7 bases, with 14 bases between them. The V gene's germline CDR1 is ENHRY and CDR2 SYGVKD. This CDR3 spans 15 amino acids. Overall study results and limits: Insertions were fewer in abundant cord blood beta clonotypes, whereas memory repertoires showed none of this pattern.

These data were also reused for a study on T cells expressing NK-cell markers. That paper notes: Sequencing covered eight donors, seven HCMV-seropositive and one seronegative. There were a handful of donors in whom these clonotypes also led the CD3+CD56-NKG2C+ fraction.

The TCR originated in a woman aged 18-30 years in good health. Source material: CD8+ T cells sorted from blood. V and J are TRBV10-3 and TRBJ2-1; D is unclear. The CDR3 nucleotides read TGTGCCATCAGTGAGTTGGCCCCGACCGAGAATGAGCAGTTCTTC. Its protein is CAISELAPTENEQFF.